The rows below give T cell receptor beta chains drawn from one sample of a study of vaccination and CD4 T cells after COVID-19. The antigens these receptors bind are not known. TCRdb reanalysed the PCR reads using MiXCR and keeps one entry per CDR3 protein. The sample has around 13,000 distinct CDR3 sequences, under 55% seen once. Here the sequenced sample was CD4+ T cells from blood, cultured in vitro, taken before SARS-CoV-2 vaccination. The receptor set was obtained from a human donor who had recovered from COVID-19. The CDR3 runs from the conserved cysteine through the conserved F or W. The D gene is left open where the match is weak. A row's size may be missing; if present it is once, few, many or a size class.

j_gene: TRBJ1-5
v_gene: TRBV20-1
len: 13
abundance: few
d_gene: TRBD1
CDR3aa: CSARGTDPQPQHF
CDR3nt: TGCAGTGCTAGGGGGACAGATCCTCAGCCCCAGCATTTT

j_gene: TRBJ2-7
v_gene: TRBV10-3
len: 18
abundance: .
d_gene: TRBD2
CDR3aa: CAISESFLTGGERYEQYF
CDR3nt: TGTGCCATCAGTGAGTCGTTCCTAACGGGGGGAGAACGGTACGAGCAGTACTTC

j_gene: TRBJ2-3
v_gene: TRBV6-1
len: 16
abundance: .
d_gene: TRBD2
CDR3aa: CASRLAGGPGTDTQYF
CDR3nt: TGTGCCAGCAGACTAGCGGGAGGGCCCGGCACAGATACGCAGTATTTT

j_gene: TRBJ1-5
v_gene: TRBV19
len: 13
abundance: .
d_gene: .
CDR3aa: CASNYGSNQPQHF
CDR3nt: TGTGCCAGTAATTACGGCAGTAATCAGCCCCAGCATTTT

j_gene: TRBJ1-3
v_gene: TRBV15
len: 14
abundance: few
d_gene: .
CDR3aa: CATSSPGAGNTIYF
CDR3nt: TGTGCCACCAGCAGCCCAGGGGCGGGAAACACCATATATTTT

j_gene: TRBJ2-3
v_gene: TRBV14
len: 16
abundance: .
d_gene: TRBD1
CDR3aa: CASSLRTGGSTDTQYF
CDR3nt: TGCGCCAGCAGCCTACGGACAGGGGGGAGCACAGATACGCAGTATTTT

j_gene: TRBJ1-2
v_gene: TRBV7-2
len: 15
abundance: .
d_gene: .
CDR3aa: CASSLIAGDNYGYTF
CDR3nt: TGTGCCAGCAGCTTAATCGCAGGAGACAACTACGGCTACACCTTC

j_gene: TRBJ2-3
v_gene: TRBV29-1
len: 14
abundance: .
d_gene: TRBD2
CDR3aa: CSVRLAVRKDTQYF
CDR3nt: TGCAGCGTTCGACTAGCGGTCCGCAAAGATACGCAGTATTTT

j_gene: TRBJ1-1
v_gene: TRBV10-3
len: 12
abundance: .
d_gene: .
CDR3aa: CAISEGLTEAFF
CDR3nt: TGTGCCATCAGTGAGGGTTTGACTGAAGCTTTCTTT

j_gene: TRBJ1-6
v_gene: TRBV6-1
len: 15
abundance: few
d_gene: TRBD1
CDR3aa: CASREQGVRGSPLHF
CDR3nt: TGTGCCAGCAGAGAACAGGGGGTTAGAGGTTCACCCCTCCACTTT

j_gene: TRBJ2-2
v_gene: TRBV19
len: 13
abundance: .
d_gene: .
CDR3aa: CASSSRGGGELFF
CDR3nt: TGTGCCAGTAGTAGCAGGGGAGGCGGGGAGCTGTTTTTT

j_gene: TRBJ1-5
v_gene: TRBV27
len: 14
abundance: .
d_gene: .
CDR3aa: CASRGTTSNQPQHF
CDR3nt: TGTGCCAGCAGGGGGACAACTAGCAATCAGCCCCAGCATTTT

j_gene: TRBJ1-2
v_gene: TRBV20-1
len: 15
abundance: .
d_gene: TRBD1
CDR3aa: CSAPSTSDRGYGYTF
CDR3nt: TGCAGTGCTCCTTCGACCTCCGACAGGGGCTATGGCTACACCTTC

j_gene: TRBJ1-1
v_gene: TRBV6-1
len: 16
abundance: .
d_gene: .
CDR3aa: CASSPHGQTLNTEAFF
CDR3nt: TGTGCCAGCAGTCCCCACGGACAGACCCTGAACACTGAAGCTTTCTTT

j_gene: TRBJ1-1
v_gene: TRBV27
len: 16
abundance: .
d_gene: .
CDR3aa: CASSPRLAGGTAEAFF
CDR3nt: TGTGCCAGCAGTCCACGACTAGCGGGGGGGACCGCTGAAGCTTTCTTT

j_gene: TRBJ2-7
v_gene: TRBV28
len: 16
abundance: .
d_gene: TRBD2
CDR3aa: CASTRASGRGSYEQYF
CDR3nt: TGTGCCAGCACTAGGGCTAGCGGGAGAGGCTCCTACGAGCAGTACTTC

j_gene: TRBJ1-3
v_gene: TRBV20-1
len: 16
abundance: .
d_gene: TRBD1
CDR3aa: CSARSSRGVTGNTIYF
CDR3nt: TGCAGTGCTAGATCGTCCAGGGGGGTCACTGGAAACACCATATATTTT

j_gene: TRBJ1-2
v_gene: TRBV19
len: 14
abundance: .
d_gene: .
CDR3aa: CASSTRQANYGYTF
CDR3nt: TGTGCCAGTAGTACCCGACAGGCCAACTATGGCTACACCTTC

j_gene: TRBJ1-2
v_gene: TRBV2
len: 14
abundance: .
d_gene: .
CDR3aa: CASSGRRGSYGYTF
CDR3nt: TGTGCCAGCAGTGGAAGGCGGGGGAGCTATGGCTACACCTTC

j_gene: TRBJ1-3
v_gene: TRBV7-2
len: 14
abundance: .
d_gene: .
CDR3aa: CASSQQSSGNTIYF
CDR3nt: TGTGCCAGCAGCCAACAGAGCTCTGGAAACACCATATATTTT

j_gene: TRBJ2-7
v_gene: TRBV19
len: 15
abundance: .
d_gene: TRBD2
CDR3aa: CASSRGDGGSYEQYF
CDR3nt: TGTGCCAGTAGCCGGGGGGATGGGGGGTCCTACGAGCAGTACTTC

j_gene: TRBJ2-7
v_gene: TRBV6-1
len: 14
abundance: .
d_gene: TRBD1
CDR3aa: CASSARDSTYEQYF
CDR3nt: TGTGCCAGCAGTGCCCGGGACAGTACCTACGAGCAGTACTTC

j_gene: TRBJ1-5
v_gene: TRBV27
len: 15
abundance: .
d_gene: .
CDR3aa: CASSPTIGDDQPQHF
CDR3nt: TGTGCCAGCAGTCCTACTATAGGGGATGATCAGCCCCAGCATTTT

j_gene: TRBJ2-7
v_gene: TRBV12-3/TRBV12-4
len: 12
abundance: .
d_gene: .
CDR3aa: CASSQRGGEQYF
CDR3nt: TGTGCCAGCAGCCAAAGAGGGGGCGAGCAGTACTTC

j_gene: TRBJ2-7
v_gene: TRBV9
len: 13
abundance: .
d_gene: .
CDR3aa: CASSVAADYEQYF
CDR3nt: TGTGCCAGCAGCGTAGCAGCAGACTACGAGCAGTACTTC

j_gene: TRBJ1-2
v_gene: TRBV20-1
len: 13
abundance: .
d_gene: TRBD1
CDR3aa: CSAYRDRLYDYTF
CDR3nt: TGCAGTGCTTACCGGGACAGGCTTTATGACTACACCTTC

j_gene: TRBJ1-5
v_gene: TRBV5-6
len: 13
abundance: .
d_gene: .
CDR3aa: CASSLDRNQPQHF
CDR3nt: TGTGCCAGCAGCTTGGACAGAAATCAGCCCCAGCATTTT

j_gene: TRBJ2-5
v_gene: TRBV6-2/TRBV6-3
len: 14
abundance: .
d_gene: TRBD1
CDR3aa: CASSRWDSQETQYF
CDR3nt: TGTGCCAGCAGCCGCTGGGACAGCCAAGAGACCCAGTACTTC

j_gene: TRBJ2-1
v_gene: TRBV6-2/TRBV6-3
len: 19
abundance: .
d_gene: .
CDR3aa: CASSYRLSWSTRYGGEQFF
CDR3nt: TGTGCCAGCAGTTACCGTCTTTCGTGGTCTACCCGCTATGGGGGTGAGCAGTTCTTC

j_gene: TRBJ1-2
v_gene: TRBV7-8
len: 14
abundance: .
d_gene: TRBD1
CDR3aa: CASSTDRGPGGYTF
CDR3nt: TGTGCCAGCAGCACGGACAGGGGGCCCGGGGGCTACACCTTC

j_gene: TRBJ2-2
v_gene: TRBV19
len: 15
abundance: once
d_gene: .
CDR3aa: CATKRGLAGTGELFF
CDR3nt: TGTGCCACCAAAAGGGGGCTAGCGGGCACCGGGGAGCTGTTTTTT

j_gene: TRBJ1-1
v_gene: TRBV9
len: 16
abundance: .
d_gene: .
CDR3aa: CASSAREGHLTTEAFF
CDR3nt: TGTGCCAGCAGCGCAAGAGAGGGACACCTCACCACTGAAGCTTTCTTT

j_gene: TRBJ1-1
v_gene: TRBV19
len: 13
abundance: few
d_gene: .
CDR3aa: CASSQFMGAEAFF
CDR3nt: TGTGCCAGTAGTCAATTCATGGGGGCTGAAGCTTTCTTT

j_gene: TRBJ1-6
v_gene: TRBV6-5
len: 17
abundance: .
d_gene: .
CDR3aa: CASSYSSPSSYNSPLHF
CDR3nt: TGTGCCAGCAGTTACTCTTCCCCCAGCTCTTATAATTCACCCCTCCACTTT

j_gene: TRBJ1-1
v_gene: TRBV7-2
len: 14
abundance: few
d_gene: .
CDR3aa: CASSLSGAGTEAFF
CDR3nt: TGTGCCAGCAGCTTATCAGGGGCTGGGACTGAAGCTTTCTTT

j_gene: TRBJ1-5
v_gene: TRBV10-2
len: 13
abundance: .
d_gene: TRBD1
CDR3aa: CASTRGLHQPQHF
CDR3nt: TGCGCCAGCACCAGGGGGCTTCATCAGCCCCAGCATTTT

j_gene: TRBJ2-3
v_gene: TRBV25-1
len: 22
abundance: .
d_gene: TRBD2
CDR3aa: CASSELVRLAGRSPASTDTQYF
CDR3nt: TGTGCCAGCAGTGAATTGGTTAGGCTAGCGGGCCGGTCCCCGGCTAGCACAGATACGCAGTATTTT

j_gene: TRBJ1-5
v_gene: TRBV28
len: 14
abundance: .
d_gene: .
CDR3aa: CASSLVQGGQPQHF
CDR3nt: TGTGCCAGCAGTTTAGTGCAGGGCGGTCAGCCCCAGCATTTT

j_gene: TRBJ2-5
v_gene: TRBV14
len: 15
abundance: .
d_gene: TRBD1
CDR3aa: CASSRDRGRQETQYF
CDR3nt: TGTGCCAGCAGCCGTGACAGGGGCCGGCAAGAGACCCAGTACTTC

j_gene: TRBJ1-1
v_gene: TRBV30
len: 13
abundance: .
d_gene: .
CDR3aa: CAWTLSAFTEAFF
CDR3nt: TGTGCCTGGACCTTAAGTGCTTTCACTGAAGCTTTCTTT

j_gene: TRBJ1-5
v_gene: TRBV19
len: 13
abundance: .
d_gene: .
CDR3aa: CATRGGINQPQHF
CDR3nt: TGTGCCACTCGGGGGGGGATCAATCAGCCCCAGCATTTT

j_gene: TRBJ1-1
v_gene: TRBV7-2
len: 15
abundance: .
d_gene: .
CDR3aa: CASSFSGVSATEAFF
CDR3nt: TGTGCCAGCAGCTTTTCAGGGGTGTCGGCCACTGAAGCTTTCTTT

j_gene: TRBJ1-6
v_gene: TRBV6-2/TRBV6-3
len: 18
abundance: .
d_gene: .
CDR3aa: CASSYSKVRPVVDSPLHF
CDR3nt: TGTGCCAGCAGTTACTCGAAAGTTCGCCCGGTAGTTGATTCACCCCTCCACTTT

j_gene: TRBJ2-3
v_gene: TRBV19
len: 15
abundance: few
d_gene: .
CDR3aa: CASSQTSLSTDTQYF
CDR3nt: TGTGCCAGTAGCCAGACTAGTTTGAGCACAGATACGCAGTATTTT

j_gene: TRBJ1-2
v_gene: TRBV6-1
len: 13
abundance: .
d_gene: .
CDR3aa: CASSDGGSYGYTF
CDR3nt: TGTGCCAGCAGTGATGGGGGGTCCTATGGCTACACCTTC

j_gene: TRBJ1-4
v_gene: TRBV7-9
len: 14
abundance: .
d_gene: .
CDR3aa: CASSLAGGGEKLFF
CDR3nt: TGTGCCAGCAGCTTAGCTGGAGGGGGGGAAAAACTGTTTTTT

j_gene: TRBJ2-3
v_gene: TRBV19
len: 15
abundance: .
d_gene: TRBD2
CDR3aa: CASSMSGGAPDTQYF
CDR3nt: TGTGCCAGTAGTATGAGCGGGGGGGCCCCAGATACGCAGTATTTT

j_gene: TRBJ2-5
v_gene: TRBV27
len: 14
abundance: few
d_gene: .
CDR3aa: CASSLRGDQETQYF
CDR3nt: TGTGCCAGCAGCCTCCGAGGGGACCAAGAGACCCAGTACTTC

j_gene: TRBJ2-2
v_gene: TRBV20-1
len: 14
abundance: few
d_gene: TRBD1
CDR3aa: CSAETGANTGELFF
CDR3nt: TGCAGTGCCGAAACAGGGGCGAACACCGGGGAGCTGTTTTTT

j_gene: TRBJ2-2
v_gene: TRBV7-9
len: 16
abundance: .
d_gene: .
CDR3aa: CASSLVSGGGTGELFF
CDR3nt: TGTGCCAGCAGCTTAGTCTCCGGGGGAGGCACCGGGGAGCTGTTTTTT

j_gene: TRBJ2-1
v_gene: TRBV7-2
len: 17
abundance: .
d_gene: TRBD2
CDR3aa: CASSQRTSASSYNEQFF
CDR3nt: TGTGCCAGCAGCCAACGAACTAGCGCAAGCTCCTACAATGAGCAGTTCTTC

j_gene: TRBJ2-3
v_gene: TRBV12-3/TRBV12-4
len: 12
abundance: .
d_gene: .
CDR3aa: CASSLEATTQYF
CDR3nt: TGTGCCAGCAGTTTAGAGGCTACTACGCAGTATTTT

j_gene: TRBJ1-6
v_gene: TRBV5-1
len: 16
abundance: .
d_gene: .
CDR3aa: CASSLDSGGRNSPLHF
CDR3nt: TGCGCCAGCAGCTTGGATAGCGGGGGGAGGAATTCACCCCTCCACTTT

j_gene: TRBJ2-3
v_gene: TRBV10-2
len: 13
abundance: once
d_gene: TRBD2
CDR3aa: CASSSLAVDTQYF
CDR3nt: TGCGCCAGCAGCTCACTAGCGGTAGATACGCAGTATTTT

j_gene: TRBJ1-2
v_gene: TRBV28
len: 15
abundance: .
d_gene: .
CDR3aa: CASTHRKGSLYGYTF
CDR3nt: TGTGCCAGCACCCACAGGAAGGGATCCCTCTATGGCTACACCTTC

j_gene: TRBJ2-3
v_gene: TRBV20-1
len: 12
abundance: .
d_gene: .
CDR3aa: CSARAMGDTQYF
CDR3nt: TGCAGTGCTAGGGCCATGGGGGATACGCAGTATTTT

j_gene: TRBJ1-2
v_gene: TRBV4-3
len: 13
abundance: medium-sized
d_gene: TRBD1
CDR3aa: CASSRETGSGYTF
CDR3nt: TGCGCCAGCAGCCGAGAGACAGGGAGTGGCTACACCTTC

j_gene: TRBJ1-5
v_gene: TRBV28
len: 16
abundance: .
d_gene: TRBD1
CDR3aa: CASSSAGGLSNQPQHF
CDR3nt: TGTGCCAGCAGTTCCGCAGGGGGTTTGAGCAATCAGCCCCAGCATTTT

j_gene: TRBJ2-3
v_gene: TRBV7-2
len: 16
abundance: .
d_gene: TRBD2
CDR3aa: CASSSKREARTDTQYF
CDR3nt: TGTGCCAGCAGCTCCAAGCGGGAGGCCCGCACAGATACGCAGTATTTT

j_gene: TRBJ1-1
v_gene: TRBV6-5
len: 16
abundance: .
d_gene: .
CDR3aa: CASSYGSVGVDTEAFF
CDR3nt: TGTGCCAGCAGTTACGGGTCGGTTGGGGTGGACACTGAAGCTTTCTTT